This T cell receptor (beta chain) derives from a study of cytomegalovirus exposure and HLA in healthy donors. Germline V lookup: CDR1 SGHTS, CDR2 YDEGEE. This CDR3 contains 17 residues. V dropped 1 base and J dropped 4 bases, with 17 bases sitting between them. With regard to this clone: Antigen specificity is unknown.

Regarding the study as a whole: Among TCR sequences, most were rare, though some public TCRs appeared in many donors. Analysis performed later found under 20,000 TCR beta sequences associated with HLA alleles at 0.05 false discovery rate.

A multiplex PCR was run with 60 Vbeta primers and 13 Jbeta primers. Authors' methods: Roughly 10 million shared chains were among approximately 80 million unique TCR beta chains counted in a later analysis. Method: immunoSEQ multiplex PCR; TCRdb's copy keeps in-frame clones and lacks some. Clone size and the V and J calls come from that table; the DNA yielded D and trimming. The data hold 120,000 or so clones, with approximately 80% observed a single time. The sample was PBMCs. V is TRBV5-8 and J is TRBJ1-4; D is perhaps TRBD1 (5 bases). The sequence derives from a man aged 25-45 years in good health and CMV-seropositive. Here the CDR3 reads CASSLLRGSEVNEKLFF. CDR3 bases: TGTGCCAGCAGCTTGTTGCGGGGGAGCGAAGTTAATGAAAAACTGTTTTTT.